These 3 T cell receptor beta chains were all obtained from the same sample, sequenced in a study of T cells in Graves' hyperthyroidism and ophthalmopathy. Amplification of TCR beta CDR3 regions was performed using RNA transcripts as template. Carried out on the TCR CDR3, a first-round RT-PCR used the HTBI primer set. MiXCR, applied by TCRdb to the multiplex PCR reads, yields one record per CDR3 protein. The sample has 500,000 or so distinct CDR3 sequences, about 15% seen once. Sequences were obtained from blood. The receptors were sampled from a woman younger than 35 with Graves' ophthalmopathy.

This chain joins TRBV5-1 and TRBJ2-3; TRBD2 might be the D (5 bases). This CDR3 is built from 15 residues. Trimming shortened V by 3 bases and J by 2 bases, and 13 bases separated the two germline ends. In germline, CDR1 is SGHRS, CDR2 YFSETQ. CDR3 nucleotides: TGCGCCAGCAGCTACGGGGATAGGGTCACAGATACGCAGTATTTT. Protein product: CASSYGDRVTDTQYF.

This clonotype was seen ten or more times. V and J are TRBV28 and TRBJ1-5; D not certain. Deletions cut 3 bases from V and 8 bases from J, with 14 bases between. This CDR3 contains 14 residues. The germline V gene has CDR1 MDHEN and CDR2 SYDVKM. As DNA, the CDR3 is TGTGCCAGCAGTTTTGGGTTGAACCCGAAGCCCCAGCATTTT. Translating it yields CASSFGLNPKPQHF.

The V and J genes are TRBV6-1 and TRBJ2-3; D remains ambiguous. Per germline, CDR1 MNHNS and CDR2 SASEGT. The V end was cut by 5 bases, the J end by 6 bases, with 15 bases between. This CDR3 is built from 14 residues. In DNA, the CDR3 is TGTGCCAGCAGTTACGTGTCGGCCGACGATACGCAGTATTTT. Its translation is CASSYVSADDTQYF.